This TCR beta chain derives from a study of blood T cells in healthy people across ages (dated by TCRdb to between 2015 and 2016). Regarding the research as a whole: In model experiments, roughly one uniquely barcoded TCR beta cDNA molecule per two T cells was captured by template switching. To track age-related changes in TCR beta repertoire diversity, the study relied on deep sequencing normalized with unique cDNA molecular identifiers. The donors were split into four age groups: young (average around 17 years), middle-aged (39), aged (more than 60) and long-lived (over 75). To avoid experimental bias, donors of different ages were distributed randomly across sequencing lanes. For two donors (one aged 18 to 30 and one aged 80 or older), the study analyzed two additional independent replicas of 1 million unique cDNA reads from the same blood draw. General study outcomes and caveats: Compared with the aged group, the long-lived group had more naive CD4+ T cells, fewer expanded clones and increased TCR diversity, suggesting age selection. Conclusive comparison of naive and antigen-experienced compartments was prevented by the profiling of bulk unsorted PBMCs. The CMV infection status of donors was not known, potentially confounding age-related changes in expanded clonotypes. As age increased, observed TCR beta diversity per million T cells dropped in a roughly linear way, and a significant reduction was already evident by age 40. Observed TCR beta diversity correlated strongly with the percentage of naive T cells measured by flow cytometry. Estimates of total diversity from one million sequenced T cells were regarded as lower bounds and underestimates.

Library preparation used 5' RACE. The listed sequencing device is Illumina HiSeq 2500. A second PCR of about 6 to 11 cycles was run with a J-beta primer mix and a sample-barcoded 5' primer. A template-switch 5' adaptor carrying 12 random nucleotides introduced a unique molecular identifier onto each TCR beta cDNA molecule. Each sample yielded at least 3 million CDR3-containing paired-end reads. The Mint cDNA synthesis kit, primed by a TRBC-specific oligonucleotide, was used to synthesize first-strand cDNA from all RNA. All cDNA was treated with uracil-DNA glycosylase and then went through a first 18-cycle PCR with the universal primers M1SS and BC2_uni_R. In the original analysis: For normalization, 1 million high-quality reads, each with a distinct molecular identifier, were randomly selected from each sample. Instead of being binned into consensus sequences, reads that shared molecular identifiers were thrown out. MiTCR, with a Q25 quality threshold and the strictest error-elimination algorithm, was used for CDR3 identification, clonotype clustering and error correction. Lower-bound total TCR beta diversity was estimated with a nonparametric unseen species model using Euler transformation. Using fastp trimming at Q25 and MiXCR clonotype assembly, TCRdb reanalyzed the public sequencing data and kept in-frame beta chains. Merged by CDR3 protein, the rows form single entries marked with the most common genes and DNA. The V and J calls follow TCRdb's processing rather than the paper's. The sample has about 650,000 distinct CDR3 sequences on record, approximately 30% of them singletons. 15% to 19% of the sample goes to the ten largest clones.

Trimming at the junction amounts to 0 bases on V and 2 bases on J, and the germline ends lie 22 bases apart. Reading the germline V gene gives CDR1 LGHNA and CDR2 YSLEER. The CDR3 runs 19 residues from the cysteine to the phenylalanine. Only the CDR3 portion is preserved as DNA: 57 bases, with reading frame beginning at the first base. Systemically healthy Caucasian individuals from Russia, over 30 in total and aged roughly 6 to 90 years, were included as donors. Each donor gave approximately 9.3 milliliters of peripheral blood, collected into EDTA-treated Vacutainer tubes. Ficoll-Paque density-gradient centrifugation was used to isolate PBMCs, with at least 7 million obtained per sample. Total RNA was extracted from PBMCs with Trizol reagent, with at least 6 micrograms obtained per sample. The percentages of naive CD45RAhigh/CD27high T cells were determined by flow cytometry on a PBMC aliquot from every donor.

In this sample, this clonotype turned up many times. Its cognate antigen has yet to be identified. The sample holds no much larger clone one base away, and base qualities are not on file. Sequencing was carried out using blood. This chain joins TRBV4-3 to TRBJ1-2; matching of 6 bases hints at TRBD1 as the D gene. The clonotype originates from a woman aged 80 or over in good health. Donor details come from another sample of the same person, matched by shared clones. The CDR3 here reads CASSQDKSGAGQINYGYTF. The DNA reads TGCGCCAGCAGCCAAGATAAGTCAGGGGCCGGACAGATAAACTATGGCTACACCTTC.